This note documents a single TCR beta chain sequence. This clone was counted a single time. The antigen it recognizes is unknown. No much larger clone exists at a distance of one base, and base qualities are not known. The CDR3 starts with the cysteine, ends with the phenylalanine, and has 14 residues. Of the read, only the CDR3 DNA is kept; its 42 bases are in frame from base 1. V is cut back by 5 bases and J by 8 bases, with 5 bases in the junction unmatched. Reading the germline V gene (reference sequence) gives CDR1 SEHNR and CDR2 FQNEAQ. The immunoSEQ Assay, a bias-controlled multiplex PCR, was used to amplify TCRbeta CDR3 regions from genomic DNA. The study's processing was this. The number of nucleated cells in each sample was estimated from the amplification of reference gene primers within the assay. Sequence reads were collapsed and filtered to measure the absolute abundance of every unique TCRbeta CDR3 rearrangement. Productive Simpson clonality was computed per sample as the square root of Simpson's diversity index over productive rearrangements. In its TCRdb copy, this immuneACCESS table keeps in-frame sequences only and misses some clones. Where compared with another copy, unresolved V genes explain less than half of these, and the others have no known cause. V and J calls and clone size follow that table, whereas D and trimming were derived from the DNA. The sample has about 320,000 clones on record, about 87% of them singletons. In total, the top ten clones hold around 9% of the sample.

These data come from a study of blood T cell repertoires in COVID-19 (dated by TCRdb to about 2020). Notes on the research overall: The collaborator samples originated in the United States, Italy and Spain and spanned the acute and convalescent phases of COVID-19. The prospective study material was composed of cDNA or gDNA derived from T cells, B-cell-depleted T cells, or PBMCs. The dataset comprised deeply sampled blood TCRbeta repertoires from subjects exposed to, actively infected with, or recovered from COVID-19. The repertoires were released in a freely available public database intended as a resource for research on the immune response to SARS-CoV-2. The samples were drawn from two sources: the first 160 participants of the ongoing ImmuneRACE study, and 1,200 or so subjects contributed by 6 global collaborators. A de-identified subject ID, COVID-19 status, age in years and sex were almost always included in the sample metadata. HLA class I and class II types, where available, came from metadata supplied by the sample provider rather than from assay-based typing.

The full study reports these points: The amount of clinical and demographic metadata varied by source and participant and was provided uncurated.

In the prospective study, participants were 18 to 89 years old, resided in fewer than 25 geographic areas of the United States, and were enrolled through a virtual design. Cohort assignment in the prospective study relied on participant-reported clinical history from a screening survey and a study questionnaire. Recovered participants in ImmuneRACE Cohort 3 were defined as having two consecutive negative NP/OP PCR tests, clearance from a healthcare professional, or resolution of symptoms. In the prospective study, whole blood, serum and a nasopharyngeal or oropharyngeal swab were collected from each participant by mobile phlebotomists. Additional blood draws and questionnaires over an approximately two-month period could optionally be provided by prospective study participants. Prospective study blood samples were shipped either frozen or at room temperature before DNA extraction.

The chain uses TRBV7-9 and TRBJ1-6, with TRBD1 identical over 8 junction bases. The material sequenced was PBMCs or T cells enriched from blood (not recorded which). This clonotype originated in a woman aged 18-29 years who had recovered from COVID-19. The CDR3: CASSLTQGDSPLHF. The nucleotide sequence is TGTGCCAGCAGCCTAACACAGGGGGATTCACCCCTCCACTTT.